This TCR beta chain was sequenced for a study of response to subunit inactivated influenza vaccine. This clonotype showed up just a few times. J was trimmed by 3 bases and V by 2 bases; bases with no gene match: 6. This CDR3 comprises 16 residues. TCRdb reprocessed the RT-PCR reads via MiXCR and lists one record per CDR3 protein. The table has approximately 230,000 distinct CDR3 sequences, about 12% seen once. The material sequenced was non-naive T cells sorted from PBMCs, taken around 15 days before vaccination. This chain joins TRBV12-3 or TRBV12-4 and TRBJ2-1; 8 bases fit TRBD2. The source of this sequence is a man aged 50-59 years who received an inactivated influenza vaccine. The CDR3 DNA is TGTGCCAGCAGTTTATTAGCGGGAAACCTCTACAATGAGCAGTTCTTC. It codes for CASSLLAGNLYNEQFF.